The clone carrying this T cell receptor beta chain was seen at least ten times. The antigen remains undetermined. The CDR3 has 13 residues. Germline CDR1 is DFQATT and CDR2 is SNEGSKA (reference sequence). V lost 1 base, J lost 6 bases, and 11 bases lay in between. The data are from a study of blood T cells in healthy people across ages. General study points: While age rose, TCR beta diversity per million T cells dropped in a roughly linear way.

The authors ran a second PCR of about 6 to 11 cycles using a sample-barcoded 5' primer and a J-beta primer mix. TCRdb re-called the 5' RACE reads with MiXCR, one entry per CDR3 protein. Found here are 600,000 to 800,000 distinct CDR3 sequences, around 50% of them singletons; the top ten hold roughly 14%. A minimum of 6 micrograms of total RNA was extracted per sample. The V gene is TRBV20-1, the J gene TRBJ2-3, with D uncertain. The specimen sequenced was blood. The clonotype comes from a woman older than 75 in good health. The CDR3 loop is CSARGGTQDTQYF. As DNA, the CDR3 is TGCAGTGCTAGAGGGGGAACCCAGGATACGCAGTATTTT.